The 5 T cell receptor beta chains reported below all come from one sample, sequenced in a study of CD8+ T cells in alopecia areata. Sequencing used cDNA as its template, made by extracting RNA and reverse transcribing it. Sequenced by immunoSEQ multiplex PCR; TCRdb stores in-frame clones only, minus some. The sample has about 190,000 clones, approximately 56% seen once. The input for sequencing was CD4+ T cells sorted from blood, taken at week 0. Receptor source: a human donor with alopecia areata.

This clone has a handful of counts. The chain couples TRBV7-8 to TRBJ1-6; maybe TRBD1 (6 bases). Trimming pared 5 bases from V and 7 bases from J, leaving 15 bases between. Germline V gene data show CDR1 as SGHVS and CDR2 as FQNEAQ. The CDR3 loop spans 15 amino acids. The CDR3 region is CASSAGGGGNSPLHF. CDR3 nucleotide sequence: TGTGCCAGCAGCGCGGGGGGCGGGGGCAATTCACCCCTCCACTTT.

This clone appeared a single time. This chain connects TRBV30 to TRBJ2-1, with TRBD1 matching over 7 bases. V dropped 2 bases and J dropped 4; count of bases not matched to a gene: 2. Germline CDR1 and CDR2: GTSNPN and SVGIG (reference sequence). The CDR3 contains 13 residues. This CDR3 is CAWSQDRYNEQFF. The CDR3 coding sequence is TGTGCCTGGAGTCAGGACAGGTACAATGAGCAGTTCTTC.

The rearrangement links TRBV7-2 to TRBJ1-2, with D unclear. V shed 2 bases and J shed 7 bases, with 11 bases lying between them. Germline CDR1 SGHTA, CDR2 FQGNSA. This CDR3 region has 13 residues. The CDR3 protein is CASSLFPLGGYTF. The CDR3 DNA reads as TGTGCCAGCAGCTTATTCCCCCTCGGTGGCTACACCTTC.

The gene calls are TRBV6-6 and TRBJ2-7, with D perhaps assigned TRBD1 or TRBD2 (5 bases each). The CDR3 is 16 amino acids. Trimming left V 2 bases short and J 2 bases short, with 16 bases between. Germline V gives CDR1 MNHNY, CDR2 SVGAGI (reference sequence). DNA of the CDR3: TGTGCCAGCAGTTACGGAGTCGGGACGGAGACCTACGAGCAGTACTTC. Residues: CASSYGVGTETYEQYF.

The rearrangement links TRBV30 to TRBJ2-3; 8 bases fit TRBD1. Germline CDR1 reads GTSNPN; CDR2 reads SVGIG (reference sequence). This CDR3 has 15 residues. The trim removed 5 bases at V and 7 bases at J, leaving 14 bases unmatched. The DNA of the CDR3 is TGTGCCTGGGGGGCAGGGGGCCCTTCCAGGTATACGCAGTATTTT. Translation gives CAWGAGGPSRYTQYF.